The 25 T cell receptor beta chains reported below all come from one sample, sequenced in a study of PD-L1 blockade in urothelial cancer. Specified time point: pretreatment peripheral blood. The protocol was immunoSEQ multiplex PCR, while the TCRdb copy is restricted to in-frame clones and leaves out a portion. The sample lists fewer than 80,000 clones, approximately 80% occurring once. Sample: PBMCs, taken around atezolizumab (anti-PD-L1) treatment. Source of these receptors: a man between 65 and 85 years old with urothelial cancer.

The V call is TRBV29-1, the J call TRBJ2-2; D might be TRBD2 (6 bases). The CDR3 totals 14 residues. Germline assignment: CDR1 SQVTM and CDR2 ANQGSEA. The ends were cut back, 7 bases at V and 0 bases at J, with 12 bases in the middle. CDR3 DNA: TGCAGCGCCGTGGGGGGAACGAACACCGGGGAGCTGTTTTTT. It yields the protein CSAVGGTNTGELFF.

The chain joins TRBV10-2 to TRBJ2-7, with D perhaps TRBD1 (5 bases). Germline V gene data show CDR1 as WSHSY and CDR2 as SAAADI. Trimming took 6 bases from V and 4 from J, leaving 7 bases between them. CDR3 length: 11 amino acids. The DNA for the CDR3 is TGCGCCAGCAGAGGGGCATACGAGCAGTACTTC. It translates to CASRGAYEQYF.

The genes are TRBV13 and TRBJ2-1, with 11 bases matching TRBD2. Germline CDR1 and CDR2: PRHDT and FYEKMQ (reference sequence). V lost 6 bases and J lost 5; bases outside the gene matches: 6. This CDR3 comprises 15 residues. CDR3 amino acids: CASSSQTSGDNEQFF. The CDR3, as DNA: TGTGCCAGCAGTTCTCAGACTAGCGGGGACAATGAGCAGTTCTTC. Filled out from reference TRBV13 and TRBJ2-1, the complete variable domain reads AAGVIQSPRHLIKEKRETATLKCYPIPRHDTVYWYQQGPGQDPQFLISFYEKMQSDKGSIPDRFSAQQFSDYHSELNMSSLELGDSALYFCASSSQTSGDNEQFFGPGTRLTVL.

The J gene is TRBJ1-1, the V gene TRBV10-3; 8 nucleotides line up with TRBD1. The germline gives CDR1 ENHRY, CDR2 SYGVKD. CDR3 length: 13 residues. Trimming removed 6 bases from V and 2 bases from J; junction bases left unmatched: 2. The CDR3 DNA sequence: TGTGCCATCAGGGACAGGGAAAACACTGAAGCTTTCTTT. Protein product: CAIRDRENTEAFF.

This clone ranks as medium-sized. J is TRBJ2-3 and V is TRBV29-1, with 11 positions matching TRBD2. The trim removed 5 bases at V and 0 bases at J, leaving 4 bases unmatched. The CDR3 length is 15 residues. In germline, CDR1 is SQVTM, CDR2 ANQGSEA. The CDR3 DNA reads as TGCAGCGTTCGGCGGACTAGCGGGAGCACAGATACGCAGTATTTT. Translating gives CSVRRTSGSTDTQYF.

V usage is TRBV6-6 and J usage is TRBJ2-2; 11 nucleotides align to TRBD2. Per germline, CDR1 MNHNY and CDR2 SVGAGI (reference sequence). The CDR3 loop spans 16 amino acids. J gave up 5 bases and V 2 bases, and 4 bases lay outside the gene matches. CDR3 protein: CASSYGSGRGTGELFF. The CDR3 DNA reads as TGTGCCAGCAGTTACGGTAGCGGGAGGGGAACCGGGGAGCTGTTTTTT.

In its sample, this clone was seen a few times. The gene calls are TRBV7-9 and TRBJ1-1, with no clear D. The germline V gene has CDR1 SEHNR and CDR2 FQNEAQ (reference sequence). CDR3 length: 12 amino acids. V was trimmed by 4 bases and J by 6 bases, leaving 9 bases between them. CDR3 loop: CASSSLAAEAFF. CDR3 nucleotide sequence: TGTGCCAGCAGCTCCCTAGCTGCTGAAGCTTTCTTT.

Ten or more counts support this clone. The chain employs TRBV4-2 and TRBJ2-3; no clear D. CDR3 length: 15 amino acids. V dropped 0 bases and J dropped 2 bases, with 9 bases sitting between them. Per germline, CDR1 LGHNA and CDR2 YNFKEQ. The CDR3 here is CASSQERRLTDTQYF. DNA for the CDR3: TGTGCCAGCAGCCAAGAGCGGCGTCTCACAGATACGCAGTATTTT.

This chain links TRBV21-1 with TRBJ2-3; no check of the table's D call, TRBD1, against the DNA was made. TRBV21-1 is listed as a pseudogene. This CDR3 has 19 amino acids. The CDR3 loop reads CASSDIVPLTGFSTDTQYF. For the CDR3, the DNA is TGTGCCAGCAGCGATATCGTACCCCTGACAGGGTTCAGCACAGATACGCAGTATTTT.

The V and J genes are TRBV7-3 and TRBJ2-1, with 8 nucleotides matching TRBD2. Germline trimming cut 4 bases from V and 7 bases from J; bases unmatched to any gene: 15. This CDR3 region has 17 residues. Germline CDR1 SGHTA, CDR2 FQGTGA. In DNA, the CDR3 is TGTGCCAGCAGCTCTCCTGGGGGAGCGGGAGCCATTAATGAGCAGTTCTTC. Protein product: CASSSPGGAGAINEQFF.

The V gene is TRBV7-6, the J gene TRBJ2-3, with D maybe TRBD1 (5 bases). Deletions cut 2 bases from V and 2 bases from J, with 11 bases between. This CDR3 region has 15 residues. The germline V gene encodes CDR1 SGHVS and CDR2 FNYEAQ. This CDR3 reads CASSLRQPVTDTQYF. CDR3 DNA: TGTGCCAGCAGCTTACGACAGCCTGTCACAGATACGCAGTATTTT.

The chain couples TRBV5-6 to TRBJ2-1; 8 bases align to TRBD2. V trimming: 4 bases; J trimming: 9 bases; junction bases outside the gene matches: 15. The CDR3 runs to 16 residues. Germline loops: CDR1 SGHDT, CDR2 YYEEEE. The CDR3: CASSPQAGSGNGEQFF. CDR3 DNA: TGTGCCAGCAGCCCCCAGGCGGGTAGCGGGAATGGTGAGCAGTTCTTC.

The DNA of the CDR3 is TGCGCCAGCAGCTTGGCCGACAACTACGAGCAGTACTTC. It translates to CASSLADNYEQYF. The chain recombines TRBV5-1 with TRBJ2-7; D call uncertain. CDR3 size: 13 residues. V shed 0 bases and J shed 3 bases, with 7 bases lying between them. Germline CDR1 is SGHRS and CDR2 is YFSETQ.

This clone turned up a few times. V and J are TRBV6-1 and TRBJ1-1; 9 nucleotides line up with TRBD1. CDR1 and CDR2 from the germline V gene are MNHNS and SASEGT. This CDR3 contains 14 residues. J was trimmed by 4 bases and V by 5 bases; bases with no gene match: 5. Here the CDR3 DNA reads TGTGCCAGCAGTTTGGACAGGGGAAGCACTGAAGCTTTCTTT. It encodes CASSLDRGSTEAFF.

The chain couples TRBV2 to TRBJ2-5; 8 bases align to TRBD1. V dropped 3 bases and J dropped 5; count of bases not matched to a gene: 8. The V gene's germline CDR1 is SNHLY and CDR2 FYNNEI. The CDR3 covers 15 residues. CDR3 amino acids: CASSEGQGAFETQYF. For the CDR3, the DNA is TGTGCCAGCAGTGAGGGTCAGGGGGCCTTTGAGACCCAGTACTTC.

This sequence joins TRBV28 and TRBJ2-1; D perhaps matches TRBD1 (6 bases). Germline CDR1 is MDHEN and CDR2 is SYDVKM. This CDR3 has 15 residues. V lost 3 bases, J lost 6 bases, and 15 bases lay in between. The CDR3 DNA follows: TGTGCCAGCAGTTTGATACAGGGACGGGGCAATGAGCAGTTCTTC. This gives the protein CASSLIQGRGNEQFF.

The chain uses TRBV5-1 and TRBJ2-1; 12 bases line up with TRBD2. J was trimmed by 3 bases and V by 6 bases; bases with no gene match: 4. The CDR3 contains 15 residues. Germline CDR1 SGHRS, CDR2 YFSETQ. The CDR3 nucleotides read TGCGCCAGCACAGAGACTAGCGGGAGCTACAATGAGCAGTTCTTC. Translated, it gives CASTETSGSYNEQFF.

V usage is TRBV29-1 and J usage is TRBJ2-5, with 13 bases fitting TRBD2. Losses at the gene ends were 7 bases for V and 4 bases for J; bases not matched to a gene: 9. The CDR3 consists of 15 residues. Germline-derived CDR1 and CDR2 are SQVTM and ANQGSEA. The CDR3 bases are TGCAGCGGGGCACTAGCGGGAGGGCCAGGAGAGACCCAGTACTTC. As protein: CSGALAGGPGETQYF.

In its sample, this clone was seen once. The chain has TRBV11-2 and TRBJ2-3; D is possibly TRBD1 (6 bases). Trimming stripped 4 bases from V and 2 bases from J, with 7 bases between. Per germline, CDR1 SGHAT and CDR2 FQNNGV. CDR3 length equals 13 residues. In nucleotides, the CDR3 is TGTGCCAGCAGCTCAGGGGACACAGATACGCAGTATTTT. Protein sequence: CASSSGDTDTQYF.

The V and J genes are TRBV5-1 and TRBJ2-1; TRBD2 matches 8 bases. CDR1 is SGHRS and CDR2 is YFSETQ in the germline V gene. Germline trimming cut 4 bases from V and 2 bases from J; bases unmatched to any gene: 8. CDR3 length equals 16 residues. The CDR3, as DNA: TGCGCCAGCAGCCGTACTACTAGCGGACCCTACAATGAGCAGTTCTTC. Amino acid sequence: CASSRTTSGPYNEQFF.

This clone was counted a single time. This rearrangement joins TRBV5-4 to TRBJ2-6, with D maybe TRBD2 (6 bases). Trimming shortened V by 2 bases and J by 1 base, and 7 bases separated the two germline ends. The CDR3 has 15 residues. Germline V lookup: CDR1 SGHNT, CDR2 YYREEE (reference sequence). CDR3 in amino acids: CASSFGRSGANVLTF. The CDR3 coding sequence is TGTGCCAGCAGCTTCGGGAGATCTGGGGCCAACGTCCTGACTTTC.

This chain links TRBV30 with TRBJ2-7; 11 nucleotides match TRBD2. V shed 0 bases, J shed 6 bases, and the junction held 4 bases outside the gene matches. Germline CDR1 reads GTSNPN; CDR2 reads SVGIG (reference sequence). CDR3 length: 14 amino acids. CDR3 amino acids: CAWSVGLAGGEQYF. The CDR3 DNA is TGTGCCTGGAGTGTAGGGCTAGCGGGAGGCGAGCAGTACTTC. Filled out from reference TRBV30 and TRBJ2-7, the complete variable domain reads SQTIHQWPATLVQPVGSPLSLECTVEGTSNPNLYWYRQAAGRGLQLLFYSVGIGQISSEVPQNLSASRPQDRQFILSSKKLLLSDSGFYLCAWSVGLAGGEQYFGPGTRLTVT.

The rearrangement links TRBV10-2 to TRBJ1-2; no firm D call. The CDR3 extends over 12 amino acids. The germline gives CDR1 WSHSY, CDR2 SAAADI. The V end was cut by 3 bases, the J end by 4 bases, with 6 bases between. CDR3 amino acids: CASSDRSYGYTF. DNA for the CDR3: TGCGCCAGCAGTGATCGGAGCTATGGCTACACCTTC.

This clone was detected once. J is TRBJ2-7 and V is TRBV9, with 7 bases matching TRBD1. Germline V gene data show CDR1 as SGDLS and CDR2 as YYNGEE. The CDR3 is made up of 14 amino acids. The ends lost 4 bases at V and 0 bases at J; junction bases unmatched: 4. DNA of the CDR3: TGTGCCAGCAGCCAGGGACAGAGCTCCTACGAGCAGTACTTC. Its translation is CASSQGQSSYEQYF.

The rearrangement joins TRBV18 to TRBJ2-1; 8 bases line up with TRBD2. The CDR3 runs 14 residues. V was clipped by 6 bases and J by 5 bases; unmatched bases: 6. Per the germline V gene, CDR1 is KGHSH and CDR2 is LQKENI. The CDR3 here is CASSLAGRNNEQFF. CDR3 DNA sequence: TGTGCCAGCTCCTTAGCGGGACGGAACAATGAGCAGTTCTTC.